Below are 30 T cell receptor beta chains sequenced from a single sample in a study of siplizumab effects on memory and regulatory T cells. Data came from immunoSEQ multiplex PCR; TCRdb stores just in-frame clones and leaves some out. There are around 7,000 clones in the sample; more than 60% occur only once, and over 45% lies in the top ten. The sequencing sample was made of effector memory CD8+ T cells sorted from blood. Sample subset: unstimulated CD8+ effector memory T cells. The receptors derive from a human donor in good health.

In its sample, this clone ranks as medium-sized. The rearrangement joins TRBV7-9 to TRBJ2-1; 10 positions agree with TRBD1. The V gene end was trimmed by 4 bases and the J gene end by 6 bases; junction bases not matched to a gene: 3. This CDR3 has 14 amino acids. CDR1 is SEHNR, CDR2 FQNEAQ, per germline (reference sequence). The CDR3 loop is CASSSRDRGNEQFF. In DNA form, the CDR3 reads TGTGCCAGCAGCTCGCGGGACAGGGGCAATGAGCAGTTCTTC.

This chain connects TRBV25-1 to TRBJ2-1; a possible D gene is TRBD1 (6 bases). Germline V gene lookup returns CDR1 MGHDK and CDR2 SYGVNS. The CDR3 consists of 16 residues. V lost 1 base and J lost 6, with 16 bases in between. CDR3 sequence reads: CASSESGLRGGNEQFF. In DNA, the CDR3 is TGTGCCAGCAGTGAATCCGGACTCCGAGGGGGCAATGAGCAGTTCTTC.

The chain joins TRBV9 to TRBJ1-5; tentatively, D is TRBD1 (5 bases). The germline V and J ends were trimmed by 0 bases and 1 base, with 8 bases remaining between them. Germline V gene data show CDR1 as SGDLS and CDR2 as YYNGEE. The CDR3 spans 15 residues. In nucleotides, the CDR3 is TGTGCCAGCAGCGTAGGGGGGTTAAGCAATCAGCCCCAGCATTTT. Protein product: CASSVGGLSNQPQHF.

This clone appeared a single time. The chain combines TRBV4-2 with TRBJ2-3, with D uncertain. Trimming took 0 bases from V and 7 from J, leaving 5 bases between them. Germline V gene data show CDR1 as LGHNA and CDR2 as YNFKEQ. The CDR3 extends over 12 amino acids. Here the CDR3 reads CASSQDIYTQYF. In DNA form, the CDR3 reads TGTGCCAGCAGCCAAGACATTTATACGCAGTATTTT.

This clone was picked up a small number of times. The chain has TRBV5-1 and TRBJ1-2, with a weak D call TRBD1 (5 bases). The CDR3 totals 15 residues. Trimming shortened V by 0 bases and J by 2 bases, and 11 bases separated the two germline ends. Looked up from germline, CDR1 is SGHRS and CDR2 is YFSETQ. This CDR3 is CASSLEAGTNYGYTF. CDR3 DNA sequence: TGCGCCAGCAGCTTGGAAGCAGGGACCAACTATGGCTACACCTTC. Based on the CDR3 plus reference TRBV5-1 and TRBJ1-2, the full variable domain is KAGVTQTPRYLIKTRGQQVTLSCSPISGHRSVSWYQQTPGQGLQFLFEYFSETQRNKGNFPGRFSGRQFSNSRSEMNVSTLELGDSALYLCASSLEAGTNYGYTFGSGTRLTVV.

This chain links TRBV9 with TRBJ2-7; 13 bases match TRBD2. V was pared by 4 bases and J by 0 bases, with 7 bases of the junction left unmatched. The CDR3 is 17 amino acids. From germline, CDR1 is SGDLS and CDR2 YYNGEE. The CDR3, as DNA: TGTGCCAGCAGCCCGGGACTAGCGGGACCCCCCTCCTACGAGCAGTACTTC. Its protein product is CASSPGLAGPPSYEQYF.

In its sample, this clone was seen a few times. The rearrangement links TRBV7-2 to TRBJ2-2; weak D call: TRBD2 (5 bases). V was trimmed by 9 bases and J by 6 bases, leaving 11 bases between them. The germline CDR1 and CDR2 sequences are SGHTA and FQGNSA. This CDR3 is 12 amino acids long. DNA of the CDR3: TGTGCCAGTACCGGGGTTGCCGGGGAGCTGTTTTTT. Translated: CASTGVAGELFF. Looking up the rest from reference TRBV7-2 and TRBJ2-2 gives the full variable domain: GAGVSQSPSNKVTEKGKDVELRCDPISGHTALYWYRQSLGQGLEFLIYFQGNSAPDKSGLPSDRFSAERTGGSVSTLTIQRTQQEDSAVYLCASTGVAGELFFGEGSRLTVL.

The rearrangement links TRBV4-1 to TRBJ1-3, with 11 bases fitting TRBD1. From germline, CDR1 is MGHRA and CDR2 YSYEKL. V lost 2 bases and J lost 1; bases outside the gene matches: 4. The CDR3 covers 17 residues. The CDR3 DNA follows: TGCGCCAGCAGCCAAACCGGACAGGGGGCTTCTGGAAACACCATATATTTT. Protein sequence: CASSQTGQGASGNTIYF.

This chain joins TRBV27 and TRBJ2-2; the match to TRBD1 covers 8 bases. Germline assignment: CDR1 MNHEY and CDR2 SMNVEV (reference sequence). CDR3 size: 16 residues. The V segment lost 6 bases and the J segment 0 bases; nucleotides outside the gene matches: 6. The CDR3 loop is CASSTLQGANTGELFF. In DNA, the CDR3 is TGTGCCAGCAGCACTCTACAGGGGGCGAACACCGGGGAGCTGTTTTTT.

This chain uses TRBV5-1 with TRBJ2-7; tentative D call: TRBD1 (6 bases). Trimming cost V 4 bases and J 3 bases, with 20 bases left between them. The length of the CDR3 is 16 residues. Germline values: CDR1 SGHRS, CDR2 YFSETQ. CDR3: CASSTGTPNHLYEQYF. Here the CDR3 DNA reads TGCGCCAGCAGCACCGGGACACCCAACCATCTCTACGAGCAGTACTTC.

The chain couples TRBV6-1 to TRBJ2-1; a weak D match, TRBD1 (6 bases). The CDR3 is made up of 13 amino acids. Per germline, CDR1 MNHNS and CDR2 SASEGT. Deletions cut 6 bases from V and 3 bases from J, with 9 bases between. CDR3 protein: CASRGDNYNEQFF. CDR3 sequence (DNA): TGTGCCAGCAGGGGGGACAACTACAATGAGCAGTTCTTC.

The V and J genes are TRBV6-5 and TRBJ2-1; unclear D gene. This CDR3 comprises 14 residues. The V and J ends lost 2 bases and 8 bases respectively, with 13 bases between them. Germline V gives CDR1 MNHEY, CDR2 SVGAGI. This chain's CDR3 is CASSYTGPTDEQFF. The CDR3 DNA reads TGTGCCAGCAGTTACACCGGACCTACGGATGAGCAGTTCTTC.

The rearrangement links TRBV18 to TRBJ2-1; TRBD2 agrees at 9 bases. The germline CDR1 and CDR2 sequences are KGHSH and LQKENI. J gave up 6 bases and V 6 bases, and 9 bases lay outside the gene matches. The CDR3 contains 15 residues. DNA of the CDR3: TGTGCCAGCTCCCCGGGACTAGCCCCCTCCAATGAGCAGTTCTTC. Its translation: CASSPGLAPSNEQFF.

Sample share makes this clone medium-sized. The rearrangement links TRBV9 to TRBJ1-1; D not resolved. V was pared by 0 bases and J by 1 base, with 4 bases between. CDR3 length equals 13 residues. The germline V gene encodes CDR1 SGDLS and CDR2 YYNGEE. The CDR3 reads CASSVGTNTEAFF. The CDR3 DNA reads as TGTGCCAGCAGCGTAGGGACGAACACTGAAGCTTTCTTT.

The CDR3 sequence: CATSSDSNTEAFF. As DNA, the CDR3 is TGTGCCACCAGCAGCGACAGTAACACTGAAGCTTTCTTT. The genes are TRBV15 and TRBJ1-1, with TRBD1 as a possible D gene (5 bases). The germline V and J ends were trimmed by 3 bases and 2 bases, with 7 bases remaining between them. The CDR3 runs to 13 residues. From germline, CDR1 is LNHNV and CDR2 YYDKDF (reference sequence).

The V gene is TRBV27, the J gene TRBJ2-3; 14 bases map to TRBD2. This CDR3 is 16 amino acids long. Trimming at V came to 2 bases and at J to 3 bases, leaving 1 base not matched to a gene. Germline CDR1 reads MNHEY; CDR2 reads SMNVEV (reference sequence). The CDR3 DNA reads TGTGCCAGCAGTTTAGGGACTAGCGGGAGTACAGATACGCAGTATTTT. It encodes CASSLGTSGSTDTQYF.

This clone was counted a single time. The chain combines TRBV5-6 with TRBJ1-1, with unresolved D. V lost 0 bases, J lost 1 base, and 4 bases lay in between. The CDR3 is 13 amino acids. Germline CDR1 reads SGHDT; CDR2 reads YYEEEE. The CDR3 DNA sequence: TGTGCCAGCAGCTTGGACAGGAACACTGAAGCTTTCTTT. Its protein product is CASSLDRNTEAFF.

This clone appeared a few times. The gene calls are TRBV28 and TRBJ2-7; D is uncertain. V lost 3 bases, J lost 6 bases, and 3 bases lay in between. Germline V gene sequence: CDR1 MDHEN, CDR2 SYDVKM. This CDR3 spans 10 amino acids. The CDR3 spells CASSFGEQYF. CDR3 nucleotide sequence: TGTGCCAGCAGTTTCGGCGAGCAGTACTTC.

Of note for this clone: A read error may account for a junction end that differs from germline. The chain carries TRBV5-1 and TRBJ2-7; D uncertain. Germline V CDR1 and CDR2: SGHRS, YFSETQ. The CDR3 consists of 14 residues. CDR3 nucleotide sequence: TGTGCCAGCAGCTTGGCCGGCTCTACCTACGAGCAGTACTTC. Translating it yields CASSLAGSTYEQYF.

This chain joins TRBV6-1 and TRBJ1-1, with 7 bases that match TRBD1. CDR1 is MNHNS and CDR2 is SASEGT in the germline V gene. The V segment lost 8 bases and the J segment 0 bases; nucleotides outside the gene matches: 6. CDR3 length equals 14 residues. CDR3 nucleotides: TGTGCCAGCTGCCAGGGGGTGATGAACACTGAAGCTTTCTTT. This sequence encodes CASCQGVMNTEAFF.

The chain combines TRBV18 with TRBJ1-6, with D maybe TRBD1 (6 bases). The CDR3 runs 15 residues. Trimming removed 0 bases at V and 5 bases at J, with 8 bases between. Germline lookup yields CDR1 KGHSH and CDR2 LQKENI. The CDR3 is CASSPPGGNNSPLHF. CDR3 nucleotides: TGTGCCAGCTCACCACCAGGGGGGAATAATTCACCCCTCCACTTT.

The chain joins TRBV2 to TRBJ2-3; D possibly uses TRBD1 or TRBD2 (6 bases each). Per the germline V gene, CDR1 is SNHLY and CDR2 is FYNNEI. Trimming removed 3 bases at V and 2 bases at J, with 9 bases between. This CDR3 contains 14 residues. CDR3 DNA: TGTGCCAGCAGTGATACGGGGGCCACAGATACGCAGTATTTT. It codes for CASSDTGATDTQYF.

The chain combines TRBV4-2 with TRBJ2-7, with 8 bases fitting TRBD2. Germline values: CDR1 LGHNA, CDR2 YNFKEQ. The junction had 11 bases not matched to a gene; V was cut back by 1 base and J by 6 bases. The length of the CDR3 is 16 residues. This CDR3 reads CASSQGEGLELSEQYF. In nucleotides, the CDR3 is TGTGCCAGCAGCCAAGGTGAGGGACTAGAGCTGAGCGAGCAGTACTTC.

The chain has TRBV11-2 and TRBJ2-3, with D uncertain. The CDR3 contains 16 residues. Germline CDR1 SGHAT, CDR2 FQNNGV. Between the trimmed V and J ends, which lost 1 base and 2 bases, there was a span of 13 bases. CDR3 in amino acids: CASSLVSKRITDTQYF. In nucleotides, the CDR3 is TGTGCCAGCAGCTTAGTCTCGAAGAGGATCACAGATACGCAGTATTTT.

By proportion, this clone is medium-sized. The CDR3 sequence is CASSVGEGRNTEAFF. The CDR3 DNA reads as TGTGCCAGCAGTGTGGGGGAGGGTAGGAACACTGAAGCTTTCTTT. This chain joins TRBV2 and TRBJ1-1; maybe TRBD1 (5 bases). Germline V gives CDR1 SNHLY, CDR2 FYNNEI. The CDR3 has 15 amino acids. Between the trimmed V and J ends, which lost 4 bases and 1 base, there was a span of 13 bases. Full variable domain (outside the CDR3, taken from reference TRBV2 and TRBJ1-1): EPEVTQTPSHQVTQMGQEVILRCVPISNHLYFYWYRQILGQKVEFLVSFYNNEISEKSEIFDDQFSVERPDGSNFTLKIRSTKLEDSAMYFCASSVGEGRNTEAFFGQGTRLTVV.

V is TRBV11-3 and J is TRBJ2-1; maybe TRBD2 (6 bases). The V end was cut by 1 base, the J end by 8 bases, with 15 bases between. Germline CDR1 is SGHNT and CDR2 is YENEEA. The CDR3 sequence is 15 residues long. As DNA, the CDR3 is TGTGCCAGCAGCTTAGGTGGACGGGAGATTGATGAGCAGTTCTTC. The encoded protein is CASSLGGREIDEQFF.

The rearrangement joins TRBV27 to TRBJ1-3; D may be TRBD1 (6 bases). The CDR3 has 15 amino acids. V lost 5 bases and J lost 2, with 13 bases in between. Germline CDR1 reads MNHEY; CDR2 reads SMNVEV (reference sequence). DNA of the CDR3: TGTGCCAGCAGTCCGGGGGCAGGTCCTGGAAACACCATATATTTT. Its translation is CASSPGAGPGNTIYF.

This clone was seen once. This rearrangement joins TRBV28 to TRBJ1-3, with no clear D. The V end was cut by 3 bases, the J end by 2 bases, with 5 bases between. Germline CDR1 MDHEN, CDR2 SYDVKM. CDR3 length: 13 amino acids. The chain's CDR3 is CASSLTTGNTIYF. The CDR3 nucleotides read TGTGCCAGCAGTTTGACTACTGGAAACACCATATATTTT. The full variable domain, rest sourced from reference TRBV28 and TRBJ1-3, is DVKVTQSSRYLVKRTGEKVFLECVQDMDHENMFWYRQDPGLGLRLIYFSYDVKMKEKGDIPEGYSVSREKKERFSLILESASTNQTSMYLCASSLTTGNTIYFGEGSWLTVV.

The rearrangement uses TRBV6-1 and TRBJ2-6; 8 positions match TRBD1. The germline gives CDR1 MNHNS, CDR2 SASEGT. This CDR3 has 18 amino acids. With V trimmed by 4 bases and J by 0 bases, 8 bases remained unmatched. Written as DNA, the CDR3 is TGTGCCAGCAGTGGCCGGGACAGGTCAATCTCTGGGGCCAACGTCCTGACTTTC. It encodes CASSGRDRSISGANVLTF.

Only one count was recorded for this clone. The chain carries TRBV6-5 and TRBJ2-1; tentative D call: TRBD2 (5 bases). The CDR3 contains 14 residues. V shed 7 bases and J shed 4 bases, with 14 bases lying between them. CDR1 is MNHEY, CDR2 SVGAGI, per germline. The CDR3: CASTGLEIYNEQFF. DNA of the CDR3: TGTGCCAGCACCGGACTCGAGATTTACAATGAGCAGTTCTTC.